The 26 T cell receptor beta chains below were found in one sample sequenced in a study of Ad26.COV2.S vaccination and SARS-CoV-2 variants. Indicated treatment: about 20 received Ad26.COV2.S at low or high dose, single or two shots; about 5 received placebo; per-sample allocation not given. At day 63 after the first vaccine or placebo injection, samples were drawn. Profiled with immunoSEQ multiplex PCR; TCRdb holds only in-frame clones, not every one. The data show roughly 400,000 clones, with 89% seen just once and over 1.5% held by the top ten. The sample here was peripheral blood, taken in a trial of Ad26.COV2.S vaccine versus placebo. All receptors come from a person aged 18-65 years who received the Ad26.COV2.S COVID-19 vaccine or a placebo.

V and J are TRBV24-1 and TRBJ2-5, with D tentatively TRBD1 (6 bases). This CDR3 contains 14 residues. Germline V gene data show CDR1 as KGHDR and CDR2 as SFDVKD. V was cut by 5 bases and J by 4 bases, with 13 bases left in between. The CDR3 sequence: CATSAGELGETQYF. The CDR3 bases are TGTGCCACCAGTGCAGGGGAGCTCGGAGAGACCCAGTACTTC.

This clone was observed a single time. The V gene is TRBV24-1, the J gene TRBJ2-7; the D gene is possibly TRBD1 (6 bases). The CDR3 is 14 amino acids. V gave up 4 bases and J gave up 2 bases, with 11 bases separating them. Germline V gives CDR1 KGHDR, CDR2 SFDVKD. The CDR3 here is CATSDPGTPYEQYF. The CDR3, as DNA: TGTGCCACCAGTGACCCCGGGACACCCTACGAGCAGTACTTC.

The chain recombines TRBV15 with TRBJ2-1; tentative D call: TRBD1 (5 bases). Germline CDR1 reads LNHNV; CDR2 reads YYDKDF (reference sequence). V lost 0 bases, J lost 3 bases, and 12 bases lay in between. This CDR3 has 16 amino acids. The CDR3 is CATSRDQGRYYNEQFF. CDR3 nucleotide sequence: TGTGCCACCAGCAGAGATCAGGGTCGGTACTACAATGAGCAGTTCTTC.

The chain combines TRBV5-6 with TRBJ2-1; 13 bases fit TRBD2. V was clipped by 4 bases and J by 6 bases; unmatched bases: 10. Germline values: CDR1 SGHDT, CDR2 YYEEEE. This CDR3 comprises 17 residues. CDR3 sequence (DNA): TGTGCCAGCAGCCCGCGACTAGCGGGAGGCCAAAGCAATGAGCAGTTCTTC. Residues: CASSPRLAGGQSNEQFF.

The V call is TRBV5-6, the J call TRBJ1-1; the D is unclear. The CDR3 sequence is 15 residues long. Germline loops: CDR1 SGHDT, CDR2 YYEEEE. Between the trimmed V and J ends, which lost 4 bases and 4 bases, there was a span of 17 bases. The CDR3 DNA sequence: TGTGCCAGCAGCCTAAATCCGGGAGCTGGCACTGAAGCTTTCTTT. Protein: CASSLNPGAGTEAFF.

This clone was detected only once. V is TRBV4-3 and J is TRBJ2-7; 10 bases are shared with TRBD1. V shed 2 bases and J 4 bases; nucleotides not matched to a gene: 2. Germline assignment: CDR1 LGHNA and CDR2 YSLEER. CDR3 length: 14 residues. CDR3 sequence: CASSQWTGGYEQYF. CDR3 bases: TGCGCCAGCAGCCAATGGACAGGGGGATACGAGCAGTACTTC.

V gene TRBV5-1 combines with J gene TRBJ2-2; D might be TRBD2 (5 bases). This CDR3 is built from 16 residues. With 4 bases removed from V and 8 bases from J, the gap between germline ends came to 21 bases. Germline loops: CDR1 SGHRS, CDR2 YFSETQ. CDR3 DNA: TGCGCCAGCAGCCCACTAGAGCGGCCGGAGTGGGGGGAGCTGTTTTTT. Protein sequence: CASSPLERPEWGELFF. The full variable domain, with the rest looked up from reference TRBV5-1 and TRBJ2-2, is KAGVTQTPRYLIKTRGQQVTLSCSPISGHRSVSWYQQTPGQGLQFLFEYFSETQRNKGNFPGRFSGRQFSNSRSEMNVSTLELGDSALYLCASSPLERPEWGELFFGEGSRLTVL.

The CDR3: CASSEVRTSGRGETQYF. The DNA of the CDR3 is TGTGCCAGCAGTGAAGTTCGGACTAGCGGGAGGGGAGAGACCCAGTACTTC. The chain links TRBV2 to TRBJ2-5, with 15 nucleotides matching TRBD2. From germline, CDR1 is SNHLY and CDR2 FYNNEI. The CDR3 loop spans 17 amino acids. With 1 base clipped from V and 4 bases from J, the junction kept 4 bases outside the gene matches.

The rearrangement joins TRBV7-3 to TRBJ2-3, with 8 bases that match TRBD2. V shed 1 base and J 5 bases; nucleotides not matched to a gene: 5. Germline CDR1 and CDR2: SGHTA and FQGTGA. The CDR3 is 15 amino acids. The CDR3 nucleotides read TGTGCCAGCAGCTTAAATACGGGAGGGGGAGATACGCAGTATTTT. Translated: CASSLNTGGGDTQYF.

V usage is TRBV3-1 (or the pseudogene TRBV3-2) and J usage is TRBJ1-4; TRBD1 aligns across 9 bases. Germline values: CDR1 LGHDT, CDR2 YNNKEL (reference sequence). The CDR3 runs 16 residues. V dropped 0 bases and J dropped 9; count of bases not matched to a gene: 8. The CDR3 region is CASSQDLFGTGKKLFF. CDR3 in DNA: TGTGCCAGCAGCCAAGATCTTTTTGGGACAGGGAAAAAACTGTTTTTT.

The chain links TRBV5-1 to TRBJ1-2; TRBD1 matches 8 bases. V lost 4 bases and J lost 2; bases outside the gene matches: 7. Germline assignment: CDR1 SGHRS and CDR2 YFSETQ. The CDR3 consists of 15 residues. The chain's CDR3 is CASSPNRGVNYGYTF. The CDR3 nucleotides are TGCGCCAGCAGCCCAAACAGGGGGGTCAACTATGGCTACACCTTC.

The chain combines TRBV4-2 with TRBJ1-2; D gene ambiguous. V was pared by 0 bases and J by 6 bases, with 14 bases between. Germline CDR1 LGHNA, CDR2 YNFKEQ. The CDR3 is 15 amino acids. The CDR3 DNA reads as TGTGCCAGCAGCCAAGACCCAAGTCGGTTTCATGGCTACACCTTC. This gives the protein CASSQDPSRFHGYTF.

The rearrangement uses TRBV7-9 and TRBJ1-1; D may be TRBD1 (5 bases). Germline lookup yields CDR1 SEHNR and CDR2 FQNEAQ (reference sequence). CDR3 size: 15 residues. The germline V and J ends were trimmed by 5 bases and 5 bases, with 18 bases remaining between them. The CDR3 bases are TGTGCCAGCAGCCCCACCTCAGGGCTAGGGACTGAAGCTTTCTTT. Its translation: CASSPTSGLGTEAFF.

V usage is TRBV10-3 and J usage is TRBJ2-7; D remains unclear. Germline V CDR1 and CDR2: ENHRY, SYGVKD. Trimming took off 0 bases at V and 1 base at J, with 4 bases between the two ends. CDR3 length equals 13 residues. CDR3 sequence (DNA): TGTGCCATCAGTGAGTCGAGATCCTACGAGCAGTACTTC. It encodes CAISESRSYEQYF.

The rearrangement uses TRBV19 and TRBJ1-2; D possibly corresponds to TRBD1 (6 bases). The ends were cut back, 6 bases at V and 1 base at J, with 12 bases in the middle. This CDR3 contains 14 residues. Per the germline V gene, CDR1 is LNHDA and CDR2 is SQIVND (reference sequence). The CDR3 is CASSAGTHNYGYTF. The CDR3 DNA sequence: TGTGCCAGTAGCGCCGGGACACATAACTATGGCTACACCTTC. The full variable domain, with the rest looked up from reference TRBV19 and TRBJ1-2, is DGGITQSPKYLFRKEGQNVTLSCEQNLNHDAMYWYRQDPGQGLRLIYYSQIVNDFQKGDIAEGYSVSREKKESFPLTVTSAQKNPTAFYLCASSAGTHNYGYTFGSGTRLTVV.

The chain couples TRBV2 to TRBJ2-7, with 14 bases identical to TRBD2. The CDR3 has 17 amino acids. V gave up 2 bases and J gave up 1 base; unmatched junction bases: 4. Germline CDR1 is SNHLY and CDR2 is FYNNEI. In DNA, the CDR3 is TGTGCCAGCAGTGAATTGACTAGCGGGAGGGTTTCCTACGAGCAGTACTTC. Its translation: CASSELTSGRVSYEQYF.

The CDR3 DNA reads TGTGCCAGCAGCTTAGTTGCGGGTCGCAATCAGCCCCAGCATTTT. Translation: CASSLVAGRNQPQHF. The chain couples TRBV7-2 to TRBJ1-5; D is ambiguous. CDR1 is SGHTA, CDR2 FQGNSA, per germline. This CDR3 is built from 15 residues. Trimming left V 1 base short and J 2 bases short, with 9 bases between.

The chain is built from TRBV28 and TRBJ1-6; no definite D call. CDR3 length: 14 amino acids. The germline V gene encodes CDR1 MDHEN and CDR2 SYDVKM. V was cut by 3 bases and J by 8 bases, with 11 bases left in between. The CDR3 coding sequence is TGTGCCAGCAGTTTGGAACACAACGATTCACCCCTCCACTTT. It encodes CASSLEHNDSPLHF.

This chain links TRBV30 with TRBJ2-3, with D uncertain. V shed 8 bases and J shed 0 bases, with 12 bases lying between them. The CDR3 covers 13 residues. The germline V gene encodes CDR1 GTSNPN and CDR2 SVGIG (reference sequence). CDR3 in DNA: TGTGCCCACCGACGGATTAGCACAGATACGCAGTATTTT. It yields the protein CAHRRISTDTQYF.

The chain carries TRBV18 and TRBJ2-7; possibly TRBD1 for D (6 bases). The CDR3 is 14 amino acids. Per germline, CDR1 KGHSH and CDR2 LQKENI. V shed 7 bases and J shed 6 bases, with 19 bases lying between them. The CDR3 sequence is CASYRNADSGEQYF. CDR3 bases: TGTGCCAGCTACAGAAACGCGGACAGTGGCGAGCAGTACTTC.

This chain connects TRBV18 to TRBJ1-2; the D is unclear. This CDR3 is 13 amino acids long. Germline V lookup: CDR1 KGHSH, CDR2 LQKENI. V was cut by 1 base and J by 2 bases, with 5 bases left in between. CDR3 residues: CASSPQKNYGYTF. CDR3 nucleotide sequence: TGTGCCAGCTCACCACAGAAGAACTATGGCTACACCTTC.

The CDR3 DNA sequence: TGTGCCACCAGTGATCCGTGGACAGGGCTTGGCTACACCTTC. Its protein is CATSDPWTGLGYTF. The rearrangement uses TRBV24-1 and TRBJ1-2, with TRBD1 matching over 8 bases. V dropped 3 bases and J dropped 7; count of bases not matched to a gene: 6. Germline V gene data show CDR1 as KGHDR and CDR2 as SFDVKD. The CDR3 length is 14 residues.

This chain uses TRBV9 with TRBJ2-2; D is uncertain. V was cut by 4 bases and J by 4 bases, with 11 bases left in between. Germline CDR1 and CDR2: SGDLS and YYNGEE. This CDR3 spans 14 amino acids. The CDR3 region is CASSPDPGTGELFF. In DNA form, the CDR3 reads TGTGCCAGCAGCCCCGACCCGGGCACCGGGGAGCTGTTTTTT.

This clone appeared once. This chain connects TRBV25-1 to TRBJ2-1, with 9 positions matching TRBD2. The trim removed 1 base at V and 9 bases at J, leaving 13 bases unmatched. This CDR3 contains 17 residues. Germline CDR1 MGHDK, CDR2 SYGVNS. The CDR3 protein is CASSELVVWREGGEQFF. As DNA, the CDR3 is TGTGCCAGCAGTGAATTGGTCGTTTGGCGGGAGGGCGGTGAGCAGTTCTTC.

This clone was seen only once. The rearrangement links TRBV30 to TRBJ2-3, with D possibly being TRBD1 or TRBD2 (5 bases each). V gave up 2 bases and J gave up 0 bases, with 15 bases separating them. Germline V gene sequence: CDR1 GTSNPN, CDR2 SVGIG (reference sequence). The CDR3 totals 16 residues. The CDR3 region is CAWSTGRTFSTDTQYF. The DNA of the CDR3 is TGTGCCTGGAGTACGGGACGGACCTTTAGCACAGATACGCAGTATTTT.

The V and J genes are TRBV14 and TRBJ2-7; D remains ambiguous. Deletions cut 4 bases from V and 0 bases from J, with 16 bases between. The CDR3 runs to 16 residues. CDR1 is SGHDN, CDR2 FVKESK, per germline. In DNA form, the CDR3 reads TGTGCCAGCAGCCGTCTAATAGGCGGAAGCTCCTACGAGCAGTACTTC. The encoded protein is CASSRLIGGSSYEQYF.